The 30 T cell receptor beta chains presented below share a single source sample, sequenced in a study of T cell clonotyping in hematopoietic cell transplantation. Time point of the sample: recipient sample about 28 days before transplant, after cytoreduction. The repertoire was sequenced with immunoSEQ multiplex PCR; TCRdb's copy has only in-frame clones and lacks some. This table has approximately 25,000 clones, roughly 84% appearing once. Sequencing was performed on peripheral blood mononuclear cells, taken before stem cell transplant. These TCRs come from a woman aged 55 to 70 with acute myeloid leukemia. Some clones in this sample may be carry-over from other donors' samples.

V usage is TRBV11-2 and J usage is TRBJ1-3; no definite D call. The CDR3 totals 16 residues. Germline V lookup: CDR1 SGHAT, CDR2 FQNNGV. Trimming removed 7 bases at V and 3 bases at J, with 19 bases between. The CDR3 region has the DNA TGTGCCAGCACCGTAGGAGGGCAGCGGAGTGGAAACACCATATATTTT. It codes for CASTVGGQRSGNTIYF. The full variable domain, in which reference TRBV11-2 and TRBJ1-3 provide the parts outside the CDR3, is EAGVAQSPRYKIIEKRQSVAFWCNPISGHATLYWYQQILGQGPKLLIQFQNNGVVDDSQLPKDRFSAERLKGVDSTLKIQPAKLEDSAVYLCASTVGGQRSGNTIYFGEGSWLTVV.

The chain uses TRBV10-3 and TRBJ2-7; the match to TRBD2 covers 13 bases. Per germline, CDR1 ENHRY and CDR2 SYGVKD. The CDR3 has 16 amino acids. Trimming cost V 4 bases and J 4 bases; bases outside gene matches: 7. This chain's CDR3 is CAISGPTSGREYEQYF. For the CDR3, the DNA is TGTGCCATCAGTGGCCCTACTAGCGGGAGGGAGTACGAGCAGTACTTC.

The CDR3 here is CASNRVGDTEAFF. The CDR3 DNA is TGTGCCAGTAATCGGGTGGGGGACACTGAAGCTTTCTTT. The chain combines TRBV19 with TRBJ1-1; D possibly corresponds to TRBD1 (5 bases). V lost 7 bases and J 3 bases, leaving 12 bases between the germline ends. Germline CDR1 reads LNHDA; CDR2 reads SQIVND (reference sequence). CDR3 size: 13 residues.

The chain links TRBV7-2 to TRBJ2-3, with TRBD2 matching over 10 bases. Germline V CDR1 and CDR2: SGHTA, FQGNSA. J lost 5 bases, V lost 5 bases, and 4 bases had no gene match. The CDR3 runs 14 residues. The CDR3 reads CASSPRLAGDTQYF. The CDR3 DNA sequence: TGTGCCAGCAGCCCCCGACTAGCGGGAGATACGCAGTATTTT.

This clone was seen just once. The chain is built from TRBV5-1 and TRBJ2-7; possibly TRBD2 for D (6 bases). V lost 4 bases to trimming and J lost 3 bases, with 11 bases between them. Germline assignment: CDR1 SGHRS and CDR2 YFSETQ. This CDR3 contains 13 residues. CDR3 amino acids: CASSRGDHYEQYF. The CDR3 nucleotides are TGCGCCAGCAGCCGCGGGGATCACTACGAGCAGTACTTC.

This clone showed up just a few times. The chain joins TRBV7-9 to TRBJ1-1; TRBD1 agrees at 7 bases. With 1 base clipped from V and 3 bases from J, the junction kept 11 bases outside the gene matches. Germline loops: CDR1 SEHNR, CDR2 FQNEAQ (reference sequence). The CDR3 is 17 amino acids. The CDR3 protein is CASSLGGGWGKDTEAFF. CDR3 nucleotide sequence: TGTGCCAGCAGCTTAGGAGGGGGCTGGGGGAAGGACACTGAAGCTTTCTTT. Complete variable domain (other parts from reference TRBV7-9 and TRBJ1-1): DTGVSQNPRHKITKRGQNVTFRCDPISEHNRLYWYRQTLGQGPEFLTYFQNEAQLEKSRLLSDRFSAERPKGSFSTLEIQRTEQGDSAMYLCASSLGGGWGKDTEAFFGQGTRLTVV.

V usage is TRBV7-2 and J usage is TRBJ2-1, with a weak D call TRBD1 (5 bases). The length of the CDR3 is 13 residues. V gave up 1 base and J gave up 9 bases, with 10 bases separating them. Per the germline V gene, CDR1 is SGHTA and CDR2 is FQGNSA. The CDR3 is CASSLVTVGEQFF. CDR3 DNA sequence: TGTGCCAGCAGCTTAGTGACAGTCGGTGAGCAGTTCTTC.

The DNA for the CDR3 is TGTGCCAGCGCTAAGAGCTCCTACAATGAGCAGTTCTTC. It specifies CASAKSSYNEQFF. The chain uses TRBV19 and TRBJ2-1; D is unresolved. The V end was cut by 9 bases, the J end by 0 bases, with 9 bases between. Germline-derived CDR1 and CDR2 are LNHDA and SQIVND (reference sequence). This CDR3 has 13 residues.

The V and J genes are TRBV5-1 and TRBJ1-4, with a possible D match to TRBD1 (5 bases). CDR3 length: 15 residues. V dropped 5 bases and J dropped 6 bases, with 17 bases sitting between them. Germline V gene data show CDR1 as SGHRS and CDR2 as YFSETQ. The CDR3 DNA follows: TGCGCCAGCAGTGGGGTCGGCAGGGAAGATGAAAAACTGTTTTTT. It translates to CASSGVGREDEKLFF.

The chain combines TRBV9 with TRBJ1-5; D is possibly TRBD1 (6 bases). The CDR3 spans 15 residues. Trimming cost V 0 bases and J 1 base, with 8 bases left between them. Germline V lookup: CDR1 SGDLS, CDR2 YYNGEE. The CDR3 DNA reads TGTGCCAGCAGCGTAGGGGACAAAAGCAATCAGCCCCAGCATTTT. Translated, it gives CASSVGDKSNQPQHF.

This sequence joins TRBV21-1 and TRBJ2-7; the D call TRBD2 from the table was never checked on the DNA. TRBV21-1 is recorded as a pseudogene. The CDR3 is made up of 14 amino acids. The CDR3 DNA reads as TGTGCCAGCAGCAACAGGACTAGATGCTACGAGCAGTACTTC. This codes for CASSNRTRCYEQYF.

This sequence joins TRBV29-1 and TRBJ1-2; 9 bases agree with TRBD1. V lost 8 bases and J lost 8; bases outside the gene matches: 12. There are 13 residues in the CDR3. The germline CDR1 and CDR2 sequences are SQVTM and ANQGSEA. The CDR3 DNA reads as TGCAGCTCTGGGTTGGGACAGGGAAGAGGCTACACCTTC. Translation gives CSSGLGQGRGYTF. Together with reference TRBV29-1 and TRBJ1-2, the CDR3 gives the full variable domain: SAVISQKPSRDICQRGTSLTIQCQVDSQVTMMFWYRQQPGQSLTLIATANQGSEATYESGFVIDKFPISRPNLTFSTLTVSNMSPEDSSIYLCSSGLGQGRGYTFGSGTRLTVV.

The chain recombines TRBV7-2 with TRBJ2-2; unclear D gene. There are 14 residues in the CDR3. The ends were cut back, 0 bases at V and 4 bases at J, with 6 bases in the middle. Germline V gene sequence: CDR1 SGHTA, CDR2 FQGNSA. The CDR3 protein is CASSLASPTGELFF. DNA for the CDR3: TGTGCCAGCAGCTTAGCTTCACCCACCGGGGAGCTGTTTTTT.

The gene calls are TRBV15 and TRBJ2-7; 13 positions match TRBD2. Per germline, CDR1 LNHNV and CDR2 YYDKDF (reference sequence). The length of the CDR3 is 16 residues. J was trimmed by 3 bases and V by 5 bases; bases with no gene match: 7. The CDR3 here is CATSEGGTSGVYEQYF. The CDR3 bases are TGTGCCACCAGCGAGGGCGGGACTAGCGGGGTCTACGAGCAGTACTTC.

V and J are TRBV4-3 and TRBJ2-4, with 8 bases identical to TRBD1. Germline-derived CDR1 and CDR2 are LGHNA and YSLEER. The V and J ends lost 5 bases and 7 bases, in that order; junction bases with no gene match: 13. The CDR3 has 16 residues. CDR3 amino acids: CASSYPGGAEWNIQYF. The CDR3 bases are TGCGCCAGCAGCTATCCAGGGGGCGCAGAATGGAACATTCAGTACTTC.

The V gene is TRBV29-1, the J gene TRBJ2-3, with D hard to call. The CDR3 sequence is 13 residues long. In germline, CDR1 is SQVTM, CDR2 ANQGSEA. The V end was cut by 2 bases, the J end by 0 bases, with 6 bases between. CDR3 in DNA: TGCAGCGTTGAAAAGGGCAGCACAGATACGCAGTATTTT. It specifies CSVEKGSTDTQYF.

The CDR3 spells CASSLARSPNQYF. The CDR3, as DNA: TGTGCCAGCAGCTTAGCTCGCTCCCCAAACCAGTACTTC. The genes are TRBV7-2 and TRBJ2-5; unclear D gene. CDR3 length equals 13 residues. The V end lost 0 bases, the J end lost 10 bases, and 12 bases lay between the germline ends. Germline V gives CDR1 SGHTA, CDR2 FQGNSA.

The V call is TRBV11-3, the J call TRBJ2-3; possibly TRBD1 or TRBD2 for D (5 bases each). The CDR3 has 14 residues. Trimming shortened V by 0 bases and J by 8 bases, and 12 bases separated the two germline ends. Germline values: CDR1 SGHNT, CDR2 YENEEA. The CDR3 loop is CASSLDGAEGTQYF. The CDR3 nucleotides read TGTGCCAGCAGCTTAGATGGGGCCGAGGGTACGCAGTATTTT.

For this clone: A read error may produce the germline difference seen at one junction end. The genes are TRBV11-2 and TRBJ2-7, with 8 bases matching TRBD1. Germline assignment: CDR1 SGHAT and CDR2 FQNNGV. The CDR3 length is 12 residues. The chain's CDR3 is CASSLGTWGQDF. The CDR3 bases are TGTGCCAGCAGCTTAGGCACGTGGGGACAGGACTTC.

The rearrangement links TRBV27 to TRBJ2-1; 11 nucleotides match TRBD2. J gave up 7 bases and V 5 bases, and 4 bases lay outside the gene matches. Germline V gene data show CDR1 as MNHEY and CDR2 as SMNVEV (reference sequence). This CDR3 comprises 14 residues. The CDR3 region has the DNA TGTGCCAGCAGTAGACTAGCGGGGTTGAATGAGCAGTTCTTC. This translates into CASSRLAGLNEQFF.

The rearrangement joins TRBV5-1 to TRBJ2-7; 7 bases match TRBD1. The J segment lost 3 bases and the V segment lost 3 bases, leaving 9 bases of the junction unmatched. This CDR3 has 15 amino acids. Per the germline V gene, CDR1 is SGHRS and CDR2 is YFSETQ. Here the CDR3 reads CASSSPEGQIYEQYF. The CDR3 region has the DNA TGCGCCAGCAGCTCCCCAGAGGGACAGATCTACGAGCAGTACTTC.

This chain connects TRBV12-5 to TRBJ2-3, with 10 bases matching TRBD2. Germline V lookup: CDR1 LGHNT, CDR2 FRNRAP. V gave up 6 bases and J gave up 4 bases; unmatched junction bases: 4. This CDR3 contains 14 residues. The CDR3: CASGPGTSADTQYF. CDR3 coding DNA: TGTGCTAGTGGCCCCGGGACTAGCGCAGATACGCAGTATTTT.

The J gene is TRBJ1-2, the V gene TRBV6-4; the D gene is possibly TRBD1 (5 bases). Trimming removed 0 bases at V and 5 bases at J, with 7 bases between. Germline V lookup: CDR1 MRHNA, CDR2 SNTAGT. The CDR3 sequence is 13 residues long. The DNA for the CDR3 is TGTGCCAGCAGTGACTCGGGGGGTTATGGCTACACCTTC. Its protein product is CASSDSGGYGYTF.

On this clone: Sequence at one end of the junction differs from germline and may be a read error. The V and J genes are TRBV4-3 and TRBJ2-2; 7 bases line up with TRBD1. The CDR3 covers 17 residues. Germline-derived CDR1 and CDR2 are LGHNA and YSLEER. The CDR3 region is CASSQDRQGSNTGELFF. In DNA, the CDR3 is TGCGCCAGCAGTCAAGACCGACAGGGCTCGAACACCGGGGAGCTGTTTTTT.

This clone qualifies as medium-sized (0.01 to 0.1%). The CDR3 here is CASSQESWGGDNGYTF. CDR3 nucleotides: TGCGCCAGCAGCCAAGAAAGTTGGGGAGGGGACAATGGCTACACCTTC. The chain recombines TRBV4-1 with TRBJ1-2, with D perhaps matching TRBD1 (6 bases). The CDR3 runs 16 residues. Germline CDR1 MGHRA, CDR2 YSYEKL. Between the trimmed V and J ends, which lost 0 bases and 6 bases, there was a span of 17 bases.

This rearrangement joins TRBV28 to TRBJ1-2; 7 nucleotides agree with TRBD1. This CDR3 is 13 amino acids long. The V segment lost 5 bases and the J segment 7 bases; nucleotides outside the gene matches: 7. Germline assignment: CDR1 MDHEN and CDR2 SYDVKM. In nucleotides, the CDR3 is TGTGCCAGCAGTCCCGACAGGGTGGGTGGCTACACCTTC. This codes for CASSPDRVGGYTF.

This rearrangement joins TRBV27 to TRBJ2-7, with 8 bases aligning to TRBD2. The CDR3 is 14 residues long. After removal of 4 bases from V and 3 bases from J, the junction contained 5 bases not matched to a gene. CDR1 and CDR2 (germline): MNHEY, SMNVEV (reference sequence). The CDR3 DNA follows: TGTGCCAGCAGTTCCTTTAGCGGGAACTACGAGCAGTACTTC. It yields the protein CASSSFSGNYEQYF.

The chain joins TRBV10-2 to TRBJ2-5; unclear D gene. CDR1 is WSHSY and CDR2 is SAAADI in the germline V gene. Trimming took off 6 bases at V and 2 bases at J, with 16 bases between the two ends. The CDR3 totals 15 residues. The DNA of the CDR3 is TGCGCCAGCAGGTTGGCTTTGGAACGTCAAGAGACCCAGTACTTC. Translation gives CASRLALERQETQYF.

The J gene is TRBJ1-5, the V gene TRBV6-1; D is undetermined. This CDR3 region has 16 residues. V shed 2 bases and J shed 7 bases, with 18 bases lying between them. Per germline, CDR1 MNHNS and CDR2 SASEGT. DNA of the CDR3: TGTGCCAGCAGTGAAACCCGGAGGGCGCAAGGGCAGCCCCAGCATTTT. It specifies CASSETRRAQGQPQHF.

The rearrangement joins TRBV7-3 to TRBJ2-3, with D possibly being TRBD1 (6 bases). Germline V gene data show CDR1 as SGHTA and CDR2 as FQGTGA. V lost 3 bases and J lost 5, with 9 bases in between. The CDR3 extends over 13 amino acids. The CDR3 nucleotides read TGTGCCAGCAGCTTTCACAGGGTAGATACGCAGTATTTT. This gives the protein CASSFHRVDTQYF.